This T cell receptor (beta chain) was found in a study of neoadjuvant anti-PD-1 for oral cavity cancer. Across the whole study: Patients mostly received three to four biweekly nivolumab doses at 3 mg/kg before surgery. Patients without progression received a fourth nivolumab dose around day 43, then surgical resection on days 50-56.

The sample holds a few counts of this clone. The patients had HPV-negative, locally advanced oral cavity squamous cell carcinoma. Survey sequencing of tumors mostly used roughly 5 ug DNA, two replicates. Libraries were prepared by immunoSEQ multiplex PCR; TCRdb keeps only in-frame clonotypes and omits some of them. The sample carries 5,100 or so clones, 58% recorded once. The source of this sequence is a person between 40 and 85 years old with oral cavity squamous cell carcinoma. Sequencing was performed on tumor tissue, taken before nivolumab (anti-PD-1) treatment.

CDR3 region: CASSQVHGRPAYEQYF. In DNA form, the CDR3 reads TGCGCCAGCAGCCAAGTGCACGGGAGGCCCGCCTACGAGCAGTACTTC. The gene calls are TRBV4-1 and TRBJ2-7, with TRBD2 identical over 7 bases. CDR1 is MGHRA, CDR2 YSYEKL, per germline. J lost 2 bases, V lost 1 base, and 8 bases had no gene match. The CDR3 spans 16 residues.